The rows below give T cell receptor beta chains drawn from one sample of a study of blood T cell repertoires in COVID-19. The data were produced by immunoSEQ multiplex PCR, yet TCRdb's version contains in-frame clones alone and is incomplete. The table shows 300,000 to 400,000 clones, with approximately 89% occurring only once. Sequencing was done on a sample of peripheral blood. These receptors were taken from a woman aged 60-70 years with COVID-19, enrolled during active disease. The CDR3 runs from the conserved cysteine through the conserved F or W. A D gene is named only where the DNA matches it firmly. Where a row states a size, it is once, few, many or the class of an expanded clone; other rows omit it.

clone_size,d_call,v_call,j_call,cdr3_nt,cdr3_aa
.,TRBD2,TRBV5-1,TRBJ2-1,TGCGCCAGCAGCTTGGCCGAACCGGGACTAGCGGGGGTCGATGAGCAGTTCTTC,CASSLAEPGLAGVDEQFF
.,TRBD2,TRBV6-5,TRBJ2-7,TGTGCCAGCAGAGAGCGGGGGGCGCCCAACGAGCAGTACTTC,CASRERGAPNEQYF
.,TRBD2,TRBV11-2,TRBJ2-2,TGTGCCAGCAGCCGACCCTTAGCGGGGGCCGGGGAGCTGTTTTTT,CASSRPLAGAGELFF
few,TRBD1,TRBV5-4,TRBJ2-7,TGTGCCAGCAGCTTTTCCCCCACCAACAGGGGCATCGACGAGCAGTACTTC,CASSFSPTNRGIDEQYF
.,TRBD1,TRBV28,TRBJ1-2,TGTGCCAGCAGTTCGACAGGGGCCGGATCTTCTGGCTACACCTTC,CASSSTGAGSSGYTF
once,.,TRBV9,TRBJ2-2,TGTGCCAGCAGCGTAGCGTTAGCGAACACCGGGGAGCTGTTTTTT,CASSVALANTGELFF
.,.,TRBV29-1,TRBJ1-1,TGCAGCGTTGACACACCAAGGAACACTGAAGCTTTCTTT,CSVDTPRNTEAFF
.,.,TRBV11-3,TRBJ1-1,TGTGCCAGCAGCCCCGGGAGGATCGGGTTAGCTTTCTTT,CASSPGRIGLAFF
.,.,TRBV28,TRBJ1-2,TGTGCCAGCAGTCGCACAGCTTTTTCCGGCTACACCTTC,CASSRTAFSGYTF
.,.,TRBV6-5,TRBJ1-1,TGTGCCACCCAGGGCTCCATGAACACTGAAGCTTTCTTT,CATQGSMNTEAFF
.,.,TRBV6-5,TRBJ2-3,TGTGCCAGCAGTACAGGCCTGGTAGGAGATACGCAGTATTTT,CASSTGLVGDTQYF
.,.,TRBV12-3/TRBV12-4,TRBJ1-6,TGTGCCAGCAGTAGACAGAATAATTCACCCCTCCACTTT,CASSRQNNSPLHF
.,.,TRBV19,TRBJ1-1,TGTGCCAGCCGCTACGGGAGGGCGAGAGTGAACACTGAAGCTTTCTTT,CASRYGRARVNTEAFF
.,.,TRBV6-5,TRBJ2-2,TGTGCCAGCACCATCGGGGGGCGGAACACCGGGGAGCTGTTTTTT,CASTIGGRNTGELFF
.,TRBD1,TRBV3-1/TRBV3-2,TRBJ1-1,TGTGCCAGCAGCCTCCAGGGGGCGAACACTGAAGCTTTCTTT,CASSLQGANTEAFF
once,.,TRBV6-5,TRBJ2-1,TGTGCCAGCAGTTCCCTGGGGAGCTCCTACAATGAGCAGTTCTTC,CASSSLGSSYNEQFF
.,TRBD2,TRBV7-2,TRBJ2-5,TGTGCCAGCAGCTTAGGTCCTAACCACGGGGGGGAGACCCAGTACTTC,CASSLGPNHGGETQYF
.,.,TRBV12-3/TRBV12-4,TRBJ1-1,TGTGCCAGTCTGGGGGAGGGCACTGAAGCTTTCTTT,CASLGEGTEAFF
.,TRBD1,TRBV9,TRBJ2-3,TGTGCCAGCAGCGCATCGGACAGGGGTACGCAGTATTTT,CASSASDRGTQYF
.,TRBD1,TRBV18,TRBJ2-5,TGTGCCAGCTCACCAAACAGGGGAAAAGAGACCCAGTACTTC,CASSPNRGKETQYF
.,TRBD1,TRBV9,TRBJ2-1,TGTGCCAGCAGCGTAGAGGGACAGGGAGTCAATGAGCAGTTCTTC,CASSVEGQGVNEQFF
.,.,TRBV6-2/TRBV6-3,TRBJ2-7,TGTGCCAGCAGCTCCGGGACTTCCCGCCGCAGGGAGCAGTACTTC,CASSSGTSRRREQYF
.,TRBD1,TRBV5-1,TRBJ2-6,TGCGCCAGTAATCCCGGGACAGGACCCTCTGGGGCCAACGTCCTGACTTTC,CASNPGTGPSGANVLTF
.,.,TRBV7-2,TRBJ1-4,TGTGCCAGCAGCCCATACCCCAGGGCAGGGACTAATGAAAAACTGTTTTTT,CASSPYPRAGTNEKLFF
.,TRBD1,TRBV5-1,TRBJ2-5,TGCGCCAGCAGCTTAACAGGGGGTGGGGAGACCCAGTACTTC,CASSLTGGGETQYF
.,.,TRBV12-3/TRBV12-4,TRBJ1-1,TGTGCCACGGGACTCCCTGTGGCTTTCTTT,CATGLPVAFF
.,.,TRBV7-8,TRBJ1-2,TGTGCCAGCAGCCCCATGGCTAGAGACTATGGCTACACCTTC,CASSPMARDYGYTF
.,.,TRBV29-1,TRBJ1-1,TGCAGCGTCCCTAGGTCAGGGGCAATGAACACTGAAGCTTTCTTT,CSVPRSGAMNTEAFF
.,TRBD1,TRBV11-2,TRBJ2-7,TGTGCCAGCAGCTTGAGACAGGGGTCCTACGAGCAGTACTTC,CASSLRQGSYEQYF
once,.,TRBV5-8,TRBJ2-2,TGTGCCAGCAGCGCAGGGTACACCGGGGAGCTGTTTTTT,CASSAGYTGELFF
few,.,TRBV10-3,TRBJ1-2,TGTGCCATCAGTGTCACCGGGGGGGATGGCTACACCTTC,CAISVTGGDGYTF
once,.,TRBV18,TRBJ2-5,TGTGCCAGCTCACCACTCAGACAAGAGACCCAGTACTTC,CASSPLRQETQYF
.,TRBD1,TRBV27,TRBJ1-2,TGTGCCAGCAGTTCCCCGAATGCAGGGGGTGGCTATGGCTACACCTTC,CASSSPNAGGGYGYTF
once,.,TRBV18,TRBJ1-1,TGTGCCAGCTCGCGATTACAGGGATTGGGCACTGAAGCTTTCTTT,CASSRLQGLGTEAFF
.,TRBD2,TRBV9,TRBJ2-3,TGTGCCAGCAGCGTGCGGGGGACCCACACAGATACGCAGTATTTT,CASSVRGTHTDTQYF
.,.,TRBV5-1,TRBJ2-3,TGCGCCAGCAGCTTGGGGAGGAGCACAGATACGCAGTATTTT,CASSLGRSTDTQYF
.,.,TRBV2,TRBJ1-4,TGTGCCAGCAAGACCTACAGGGCCGGTGAAAAACTGTTTTTT,CASKTYRAGEKLFF
.,.,TRBV6-5,TRBJ2-5,TGTGCCAGCTCCGCGGTCCGAGAGACCCAGTACTTC,CASSAVRETQYF
.,TRBD2,TRBV29-1,TRBJ2-2,TGCAGCGTACGAGCGGGGGGGCCAACCGGGGAGCTGTTTTTT,CSVRAGGPTGELFF
.,TRBD1,TRBV6-5,TRBJ1-1,TGTGCCAGCAGTTATAACAGGGGGGGAGACACTGAAGCTTTCTTT,CASSYNRGGDTEAFF
.,TRBD1,TRBV15,TRBJ1-3,TGTGCCACCAGCAGAGCACCGGGACAGACTGGAAACACCATATATTTT,CATSRAPGQTGNTIYF
once,.,TRBV19,TRBJ1-1,TGTGCCAGTCGACAATTAACCTCCAGGGGAACTGAAGCTTTCTTT,CASRQLTSRGTEAFF
.,.,TRBV2,TRBJ2-5,TGTGCCAGCAGTGGACAGGGAGGAGGAGAGACCCAGTACTTC,CASSGQGGGETQYF
.,.,TRBV4-1,TRBJ1-1,TGCGCCAGCAGCCCCCAGGGGATGAACACTGAAGCTTTCTTT,CASSPQGMNTEAFF
.,TRBD1,TRBV30,TRBJ1-2,TGTGCCTGGAGTGCTGGGACAGGGAGTAACTATGGCTACACCTTC,CAWSAGTGSNYGYTF
.,.,TRBV5-1,TRBJ2-3,TGCGCCAGCAGCCCTACCATCAGCACAGATACGCAGTATTTT,CASSPTISTDTQYF
.,.,TRBV30,TRBJ1-2,TGTGCCTGGCTAGGGGATTCCTATGGCTACACCTTC,CAWLGDSYGYTF
.,.,TRBV20-1,TRBJ1-2,TGCAGTGCTAGAGAGCGGGCAGGGGCCTTC,CSARERAGAF
.,.,TRBV4-2,TRBJ2-1,TGTGCCAGCAGCCAAGATCGTCGGAGCAATGAGCAGTTCTTC,CASSQDRRSNEQFF
.,.,TRBV29-1,TRBJ2-6,TGCAGCGTTGAGAGGGCTGGGGCCAACGTCCTGACTTTC,CSVERAGANVLTF
.,.,TRBV5-8,TRBJ1-2,TGTGCCAGCAGCTTGGAGGCCAGGGTCTATGGCTACACCTTC,CASSLEARVYGYTF
.,.,TRBV7-9,TRBJ2-1,TGTGCCAGCAGCTCAGGGCGTAATGAGCAGTTCTTC,CASSSGRNEQFF
.,.,TRBV16,TRBJ1-2,TGTGCCAGCAGCCAAGCGGTCTATGGCTACACCTTC,CASSQAVYGYTF
few,TRBD1,TRBV5-1,TRBJ1-2,TGCGCCAGCAGCTTATCGACAGGGAACTATGGCTACACCTTC,CASSLSTGNYGYTF
.,.,TRBV18,TRBJ2-5,TGTGCCAGCTCAATACAAGGAGTACAAGAGACCCAGTACTTC,CASSIQGVQETQYF
.,.,TRBV18,TRBJ1-1,TGTGCCAGCTCACCGACAGATAAGAACACTGAAGCTTTCTTT,CASSPTDKNTEAFF